One sample yielded the 26 T cell receptor beta chains listed below, sequenced in a study of blood T cells in healthy people across ages (dated by TCRdb to about 2015). The library came from 5' RACE. Sequencing was carried out with an Illumina HiSeq 2500. A second PCR of 7 to 11 cycles was performed with a sample-barcoded 5' primer and a J-beta primer mix. TCRdb ran its own pipeline on the public reads, namely fastp trimming at Q25 and MiXCR clone calling, and kept in-frame beta chains. Each entry is one CDR3 protein sequence, shown with its most common DNA and genes. The sample contains 1.5 million to 2 million distinct CDR3 sequences, 28% of them found a single time. More than 6% of the sample goes to the ten largest clones. Sequencing input: blood. The receptors derive from a woman aged 30 to 39 in good health.

This clonotype appeared a few times. At one end the junction does not follow the germline gene, possibly because of a read error. J is TRBJ1-5 and V is TRBV2; D unresolved. In germline, CDR1 is SNHLY, CDR2 FYNNEI. The CDR3 is 14 amino acids. CDR3 coding DNA: TGTGTCAGCATAAGCGGGCGGAGCAATCAGCCCCAGCATTTT. Encoded protein: CVSISGRSNQPQHF.

This sequence joins TRBV12-3 or TRBV12-4 and TRBJ1-2, with TRBD1 as a possible D gene (6 bases). Trimming left V 7 bases short and J 9 bases short, with 18 bases between. The CDR3 runs to 13 residues. The CDR3, as DNA: TGTGCCAGCACCCTGAGGGACAAAGAACGCTACACCTTC. It specifies CASTLRDKERYTF.

This clonotype has more than one count but fewer than ten. The chain joins TRBV5-1 to TRBJ1-1; 7 nucleotides align to TRBD1. The CDR3 is 14 residues long. Germline V gene lookup returns CDR1 SGHRS and CDR2 YFSETQ. The V segment lost 4 bases and the J segment 3 bases; nucleotides outside the gene matches: 6. CDR3 coding DNA: TGCGCCAGCAGCGCGACAGGGTACGACACTGAAGCTTTCTTT. Amino acids: CASSATGYDTEAFF.

This clonotype was seen a handful of times. The rearrangement uses TRBV12-3 or TRBV12-4 and TRBJ2-1, with 8 bases matching TRBD2. This CDR3 has 17 residues. J was trimmed by 2 bases and V by 8 bases; bases with no gene match: 14. The CDR3, as DNA: TGTGCCAGCGCCCGAAGGGCTAGCGGGTTTGCCTACAATGAGCAGTTCTTC. This sequence encodes CASARRASGFAYNEQFF.

This clonotype has ten or more counts. The chain employs TRBV29-1 and TRBJ2-1, with 11 bases fitting TRBD2. The CDR3 loop spans 17 amino acids. Germline V CDR1 and CDR2: SQVTM, ANQGSEA. V was clipped by 3 bases and J by 7 bases; unmatched bases: 14. The CDR3 DNA follows: TGCAGCGTTGAGTTGGCACGGCCTAGCGGGAGGCAAAATGAGCAGTTCTTC. This codes for CSVELARPSGRQNEQFF.

This chain links TRBV29-1 with TRBJ2-5; D not resolved. CDR3 size: 13 residues. Between the trimmed V and J ends, which lost 3 bases and 2 bases, there was a span of 10 bases. From germline, CDR1 is SQVTM and CDR2 ANQGSEA. The CDR3 protein is CSVDGRLQETQYF. Written as DNA, the CDR3 is TGCAGCGTTGATGGACGGTTGCAAGAGACCCAGTACTTC.

The chain has TRBV20-1 and TRBJ2-1; D unclear. Trimming took 3 bases from V and 0 from J, leaving 15 bases between them. The CDR3 extends over 16 amino acids. Germline CDR1 is DFQATT and CDR2 is SNEGSKA (reference sequence). CDR3 sequence (DNA): TGCAGTGCTAGTCTTCGGACGGCTATCTCCTACAATGAGCAGTTCTTC. This translates into CSASLRTAISYNEQFF.

The chain couples TRBV9 to TRBJ2-4, with 11 bases matching TRBD2. The CDR3 covers 15 residues. Per the germline V gene, CDR1 is SGDLS and CDR2 is YYNGEE. Trimming took 4 bases from V and 13 from J; bases not matched to a gene: 13. CDR3: CASSPLAGGGNEQYF. The CDR3 coding sequence is TGTGCCAGCAGCCCTCTAGCGGGAGGCGGCAATGAGCAGTACTTC.

This clonotype was seen only a few times. The rearrangement joins TRBV9 to TRBJ2-2; TRBD2 matches at 10 bases. The CDR3 sequence is 17 residues long. Germline V gives CDR1 SGDLS, CDR2 YYNGEE. V lost 0 bases to trimming and J lost 7 bases; unmatched junction nucleotides: 9. DNA of the CDR3: TGTGCCAGCAGCGTAGAGGGCACTAGCGGGACTAGCGGGGAGCTGTTTTTT. Protein sequence: CASSVEGTSGTSGELFF.

The table lists this clonotype with a few counts. The rearrangement joins TRBV29-1 to TRBJ1-1; D uncertain. Germline CDR1 is SQVTM and CDR2 is ANQGSEA. V lost 2 bases and J 0 bases, leaving 4 bases between the germline ends. The CDR3 is made up of 12 amino acids. CDR3 nucleotide sequence: TGCAGCGTTGAACGGGTGAACACTGAAGCTTTCTTT. Its translation: CSVERVNTEAFF.

The table lists this clonotype with a few counts. The J gene is TRBJ2-4, the V gene TRBV11-2; 9 bases line up with TRBD1. Trimming at V came to 5 bases and at J to 5 bases, leaving 16 bases not matched to a gene. The CDR3 runs to 18 residues. Germline loops: CDR1 SGHAT, CDR2 FQNNGV. In DNA, the CDR3 is TGTGCCAGCAGCCTACAGGGGGCCGCCAGTTCCCCCCAAAACATTCAGTACTTC. As protein: CASSLQGAASSPQNIQYF.

V is TRBV18 and J is TRBJ2-5, with TRBD2 matching 8 bases. There are 16 residues in the CDR3. The V gene end was trimmed by 4 bases and the J gene end by 4 bases; junction bases not matched to a gene: 11. The V gene's germline CDR1 is KGHSH and CDR2 LQKENI. CDR3 nucleotides: TGTGCCAGCTCACTGCTCAAGCGGGAGACGGGAGAGACCCAGTACTTC. Translation: CASSLLKRETGETQYF.

The gene calls are TRBV7-9 and TRBJ2-5; 8 bases are shared with TRBD1. Germline CDR1 and CDR2: SEHNR and FQNEAQ (reference sequence). This CDR3 is built from 16 residues. With 0 bases clipped from V and 4 bases from J, the junction kept 7 bases outside the gene matches. CDR3 nucleotide sequence: TGTGCCAGCAGCTTAGCGCGGCAGGGGGCCCGAGAGACCCAGTACTTC. It encodes CASSLARQGARETQYF.

This clonotype was seen many times. V and J are TRBV29-1 and TRBJ2-7; no clear D. V lost 2 bases to trimming and J lost 2 bases, with 13 bases between them. The CDR3 spans 14 residues. The germline CDR1 and CDR2 sequences are SQVTM and ANQGSEA. In nucleotides, the CDR3 is TGCAGCGTTGAAAGGCAGGACCCTACCTACGAGCAGTACTTC. Amino acid sequence: CSVERQDPTYEQYF.

This clonotype has ten or more counts. The V and J genes are TRBV28 and TRBJ1-5; a weak D match, TRBD1 (6 bases). This CDR3 spans 16 amino acids. Germline V gene lookup returns CDR1 MDHEN and CDR2 SYDVKM. V was trimmed by 7 bases and J by 2 bases, leaving 18 bases between them. DNA of the CDR3: TGTGCCAGCACTCGAAGCAAGACAGGTGGCAATCAGCCCCAGCATTTT. Encoded protein: CASTRSKTGGNQPQHF. The full variable domain, its missing parts supplied by reference TRBV28 and TRBJ1-5, is DVKVTQSSRYLVKRTGEKVFLECVQDMDHENMFWYRQDPGLGLRLIYFSYDVKMKEKGDIPEGYSVSREKKERFSLILESASTNQTSMYLCASTRSKTGGNQPQHFGDGTRLSIL.

This clonotype has a count of ten or more. J is TRBJ1-2 and V is TRBV12-3 or TRBV12-4; D is perhaps TRBD1 (6 bases). The CDR3 loop spans 15 amino acids. V shed 5 bases and J shed 0 bases, with 13 bases lying between them. Written as DNA, the CDR3 is TGTGCCAGCAGTCCGGGGGGGCTCCCTAACTATGGCTACACCTTC. Translation gives CASSPGGLPNYGYTF.

The chain combines TRBV5-1 with TRBJ1-6; D may be TRBD1 (5 bases). This CDR3 is built from 13 residues. The germline V gene encodes CDR1 SGHRS and CDR2 YFSETQ. Trimming pared 4 bases from V and 9 bases from J, leaving 11 bases between. The CDR3 sequence is CASSMDTGSPLHF. The CDR3 DNA reads as TGCGCCAGCAGCATGGACACCGGTTCACCCCTCCACTTT.

The genes are TRBV3-1 and TRBJ2-1; D is unresolved. Between the trimmed V and J ends, which lost 2 bases and 7 bases, there was a span of 6 bases. The length of the CDR3 is 12 residues. Germline V gene data show CDR1 as LGHDT and CDR2 as YNNKEL (reference sequence). CDR3 nucleotide sequence: TGTGCCAGCAGCCAACCTGAGAATGAGCAGTTCTTC. It yields the protein CASSQPENEQFF.

The V call is TRBV7-2, the J call TRBJ1-2, with D maybe TRBD1 (6 bases). Trimming removed 5 bases from V and 9 bases from J, with 16 bases in between. Germline CDR1 SGHTA, CDR2 FQGNSA. The CDR3 totals 13 residues. CDR3 in amino acids: CASSPSTGLSYTF. CDR3 nucleotide sequence: TGTGCCAGCAGCCCCTCGACAGGCCTGAGCTACACCTTC. The whole variable domain, filled in from reference TRBV7-2 and TRBJ1-2, reads GAGVSQSPSNKVTEKGKDVELRCDPISGHTALYWYRQSLGQGLEFLIYFQGNSAPDKSGLPSDRFSAERTGGSVSTLTIQRTQQEDSAVYLCASSPSTGLSYTFGSGTRLTVV.

At least ten counts were recorded for this clonotype. This chain uses TRBV5-1 with TRBJ2-7; 9 positions match TRBD2. V trimming: 4 bases; J trimming: 3 bases; junction bases outside the gene matches: 11. The CDR3 length is 16 residues. Germline V CDR1 and CDR2: SGHRS, YFSETQ. The CDR3 loop is CASSASLTSGIYEQYF. CDR3 sequence (DNA): TGCGCCAGCAGCGCCTCGTTGACTAGCGGTATCTACGAGCAGTACTTC.

The chain carries TRBV7-2 and TRBJ2-1; the D gene is possibly TRBD1 (8 bases). The germline CDR1 and CDR2 sequences are SGHTA and FQGNSA. The CDR3 spans 14 residues. V lost 5 bases, J lost 12 bases, and 20 bases lay in between. The CDR3 bases are TGTGCCAGCAGCCCCTTCAACGGGGGGACAGGGCAGTTCTTC. It codes for CASSPFNGGTGQFF.

The J gene is TRBJ2-7, the V gene TRBV5-5; unclear D gene. From germline, CDR1 is SGHKS and CDR2 YYEKEE (reference sequence). The CDR3 runs to 13 residues. V was cut by 0 bases and J by 5 bases, with 9 bases left in between. The CDR3 here is CASSLEAANEQYF. Here the CDR3 DNA reads TGTGCCAGCAGCTTGGAGGCAGCGAACGAGCAGTACTTC.

This clonotype was counted between two and nine times. J is TRBJ2-7 and V is TRBV28; D is possibly TRBD1 or TRBD2 (5 bases each). V was trimmed by 6 bases and J by 4 bases, leaving 22 bases between them. There are 16 residues in the CDR3. Germline assignment: CDR1 MDHEN and CDR2 SYDVKM. The CDR3 spells CASRLASGTQRYEQYF. CDR3 bases: TGTGCCAGCAGACTTGCCTCCGGGACCCAGCGGTACGAGCAGTACTTC.

This clonotype was counted only a few times. The genes are TRBV7-2 and TRBJ1-2; TRBD1 matches at 8 bases. Trimming took 6 bases from V and 12 from J; bases not matched to a gene: 12. The CDR3 runs to 13 residues. Germline CDR1 reads SGHTA; CDR2 reads FQGNSA. The CDR3 protein is CASSKPGTGFHTF. CDR3 sequence (DNA): TGTGCCAGCAGTAAACCCGGGACAGGCTTTCACACCTTC.

The V call is TRBV5-1, the J call TRBJ1-2; D is unclear. Trimming stripped 4 bases from V and 8 bases from J, with 18 bases between. Germline V gene lookup returns CDR1 SGHRS and CDR2 YFSETQ. The CDR3 loop spans 14 amino acids. The CDR3 here is CASSPGRPLEGYTF. The CDR3 DNA reads TGCGCCAGCAGCCCCGGCAGGCCCTTGGAAGGCTACACCTTC.

This clonotype was found many times. CDR3 loop: CASKRGGSYNEQFF. The CDR3 bases are TGTGCCAGCAAGCGGGGGGGCTCCTACAATGAGCAGTTCTTC. The genes are TRBV7-3 and TRBJ2-1; 10 bases fit TRBD2. V trimming: 7 bases; J trimming: 0 bases; junction bases outside the gene matches: 0. Germline CDR1 reads SGHTA; CDR2 reads FQGTGA. This CDR3 spans 14 amino acids.